The source of this T cell receptor (beta chain) is a study of OX40 agonist ivuxolimab in advanced cancers. Study overall: Prior therapy, whether anti-PD-1, anti-PD-L1 or anti-CTLA-4, was allowed, and 40% had some. Notes on the study in general: With doses of 0.1 to 3.0 mg/kg, CD4+ and CD8+ blood T cells had undergone clonal expansion by week 6. Expanded peripheral T cell antigen specificity was not determined.

Of note for this clone: Antigen specificity is unknown.

Germline CDR1 and CDR2: MNHEY and SMNVEV (reference sequence). Trimming shortened V by 0 bases and J by 4 bases, and 4 bases separated the two germline ends. The length of the CDR3 is 14 residues. Clones were read by immunoSEQ multiplex PCR, and TCRdb kept only the in-frame ones, dropping some. The table includes about 70,000 clones, 90% to 95% detected once. Sample: CD4+ or CD8+ T cells sorted from blood, taken in a trial of the OX40 agonist ivuxolimab. The chain recombines TRBV27 with TRBJ2-6; D not resolved. The receptor was derived from an adult with an advanced solid tumor such as melanoma, head and neck, liver or kidney cancer. The CDR3 nucleotides are TGTGCCAGCAGTTTATCGCTAGGGGCCAACGTCCTGACTTTC. This codes for CASSLSLGANVLTF.